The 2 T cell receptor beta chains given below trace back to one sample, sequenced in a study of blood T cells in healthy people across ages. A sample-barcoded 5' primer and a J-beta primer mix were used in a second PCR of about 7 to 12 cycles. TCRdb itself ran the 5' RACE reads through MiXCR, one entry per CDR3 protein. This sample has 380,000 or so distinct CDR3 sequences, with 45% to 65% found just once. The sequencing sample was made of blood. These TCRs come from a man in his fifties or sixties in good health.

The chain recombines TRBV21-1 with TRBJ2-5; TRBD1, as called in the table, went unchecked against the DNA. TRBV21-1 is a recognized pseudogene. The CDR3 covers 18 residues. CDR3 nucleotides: TGTGCCAGCAGCAATCCCCCGGGTCCGGACAAGAGACAAGAGACCCAGTACTTC. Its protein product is CASSNPPGPDKRQETQYF.

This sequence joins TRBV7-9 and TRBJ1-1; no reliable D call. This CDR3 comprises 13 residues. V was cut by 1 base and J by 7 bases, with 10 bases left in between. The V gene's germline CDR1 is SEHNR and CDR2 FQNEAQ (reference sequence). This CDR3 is CASSLGGPFEAFF. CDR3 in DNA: TGTGCCAGCAGCTTAGGCGGCCCTTTTGAAGCTTTCTTT.